This T cell receptor beta chain came from a study of blood T cell repertoires in COVID-19. Study-wide background: Sources were T cells, B-cell-depleted T cells, or PBMCs; the material itself was cDNA or gDNA.

The Seattle patients joined while their infection was active and were tracked longitudinally afterward. In the study's own analysis: Researchers report that nucleated cell counts were estimated from reference gene primer amplification. Sequencing used immunoSEQ multiplex PCR; TCRdb keeps in-frame clones, though not all of them. V and J calls and clone size come straight from that table; D and trimming were deduced from the DNA. The data contain around 270,000 clones, more than 85% of them singletons. The TCR was taken from a woman aged 55-70 years with COVID-19, enrolled during active disease. Sample: peripheral blood.

The CDR3 DNA reads as TGTGCCAGCAGCTTGGGTGGGACTAGAGCCCGGAATACGCAGTATTTT. Its translation is CASSLGGTRARNTQYF. V usage is TRBV5-4 and J usage is TRBJ2-3; 8 bases are shared with TRBD2. J gave up 7 bases and V 0 bases, and 10 bases lay outside the gene matches. CDR3 length: 16 amino acids. Germline-derived CDR1 and CDR2 are SGHNT and YYREEE (reference sequence).